Listed here are 20 T cell receptor beta chains from one sample, sequenced in a study of T cell responses to AZD1222 COVID-19 vaccine. The assay was immunoSEQ multiplex PCR, and TCRdb's table has in-frame clones only and misses some. The data show 75,000 to 95,000 clones, approximately 89% seen once. Sample: peripheral blood, taken 28 days after the second AZD1222 dose. These TCRs come from an adult who received the AZD1222 COVID-19 vaccine.

The chain joins TRBV6-5 to TRBJ1-4; possibly TRBD1 for D (5 bases). The germline V and J ends were trimmed by 6 bases and 7 bases, with 18 bases remaining between them. The germline CDR1 and CDR2 sequences are MNHEY and SVGAGI. The CDR3 has 15 residues. The CDR3: CASRYRPDGGEKLFF. CDR3 nucleotide sequence: TGTGCCAGCAGGTACAGGCCGGATGGCGGTGAAAAACTGTTTTTT.

CDR3 sequence (DNA): TGTGCCAGCAGTTTATTTACAGCTATGGTTGAGCAGTTCTTC. Protein: CASSLFTAMVEQFF. V is TRBV28 and J is TRBJ2-1; no firm D call. V lost 1 base, J lost 9 bases, and 13 bases lay in between. CDR1 MDHEN and CDR2 SYDVKM come from the germline V gene. CDR3 length equals 14 residues.

The rearrangement uses TRBV6-5 and TRBJ1-6, with 11 bases matching TRBD1. Trimming took 10 bases from V and 7 from J; bases not matched to a gene: 9. This CDR3 has 15 amino acids. Germline V lookup: CDR1 MNHEY, CDR2 SVGAGI. The CDR3 DNA follows: TGTGCCACAGGACAGGGGGCAATGGGCAATTCACCCCTCCACTTT. Translating gives CATGQGAMGNSPLHF.

V gene TRBV4-2 combines with J gene TRBJ2-4; D gene unclear. The CDR3 sequence is 12 residues long. V was trimmed by 0 bases and J by 6 bases, leaving 3 bases between them. The V gene's germline CDR1 is LGHNA and CDR2 YNFKEQ. The CDR3 protein is CASSQDSNIQYF. The DNA of the CDR3 is TGTGCCAGCAGCCAAGACTCAAACATTCAGTACTTC.

The chain carries TRBV28 and TRBJ1-5, with 10 bases aligning to TRBD1. Trimming cost V 6 bases and J 3 bases; bases outside gene matches: 20. This CDR3 has 20 amino acids. Germline CDR1 MDHEN, CDR2 SYDVKM. In DNA form, the CDR3 reads TGTGCCAGCAGCCGCCCTGGGGGGACAGGGGTGGATTCCAACAATCAGCCCCAGCATTTT. This sequence encodes CASSRPGGTGVDSNNQPQHF. Looking up the rest from reference TRBV28 and TRBJ1-5 gives the full variable domain: DVKVTQSSRYLVKRTGEKVFLECVQDMDHENMFWYRQDPGLGLRLIYFSYDVKMKEKGDIPEGYSVSREKKERFSLILESASTNQTSMYLCASSRPGGTGVDSNNQPQHFGDGTRLSIL.

The CDR3 spells CAWGRGTSYEQYF. The DNA for the CDR3 is TGTGCCTGGGGGCGGGGGACTTCCTACGAGCAGTACTTC. The chain employs TRBV7-9 and TRBJ2-7; D is possibly TRBD2 (7 bases). Per germline, CDR1 SEHNR and CDR2 FQNEAQ (reference sequence). Trimming left V 11 bases short and J 1 base short, with 15 bases between. The CDR3 consists of 13 residues.

This clone appeared once. Here the CDR3 reads CASSMMRGETQYF. In DNA, the CDR3 is TGTGCCAGTAGTATGATGAGGGGAGAGACCCAGTACTTC. The V gene is TRBV19, the J gene TRBJ2-5; D may be TRBD1 or TRBD2 (5 bases each). Germline CDR1 is LNHDA and CDR2 is SQIVND (reference sequence). The V and J ends lost 3 bases and 4 bases respectively, with 9 bases between them. CDR3 size: 13 residues.

The chain uses TRBV2 and TRBJ2-6, with 11 bases matching TRBD1. The germline V gene encodes CDR1 SNHLY and CDR2 FYNNEI. Unmatched junction bases numbered 9, after V lost 8 bases and J lost 3 bases. There are 17 residues in the CDR3. The CDR3 sequence is CASGRTGGVGGANVLTF. The CDR3 region has the DNA TGTGCCAGCGGGAGGACAGGGGGCGTAGGTGGGGCCAACGTCCTGACTTTC.

The V gene is TRBV7-9, the J gene TRBJ1-1, with 7 bases matching TRBD1. Germline lookup yields CDR1 SEHNR and CDR2 FQNEAQ (reference sequence). The V gene end was trimmed by 4 bases and the J gene end by 3 bases; junction bases not matched to a gene: 8. This CDR3 has 15 amino acids. Written as DNA, the CDR3 is TGTGCCAGCAGCTCCTACAGGGGAGGGGACACTGAAGCTTTCTTT. Translating it yields CASSSYRGGDTEAFF.

The J gene is TRBJ1-2, the V gene TRBV6-5; D remains ambiguous. Per germline, CDR1 MNHEY and CDR2 SVGAGI. Trimming pared 6 bases from V and 3 bases from J, leaving 14 bases between. This CDR3 is 14 amino acids long. CDR3 DNA: TGTGCCAGCAGCCCCCTCTGGCGGGACTATGGCTACACCTTC. Residues: CASSPLWRDYGYTF.

This chain joins TRBV4-1 and TRBJ2-1; 7 bases are shared with TRBD2. Trimming at V came to 2 bases and at J to 6 bases, leaving 4 bases not matched to a gene. The germline gives CDR1 MGHRA, CDR2 YSYEKL. CDR3 size: 14 residues. The CDR3 loop is CASSQFTSANEQFF. DNA for the CDR3: TGCGCCAGCAGCCAATTTACTAGCGCCAATGAGCAGTTCTTC.

The V call is TRBV4-2, the J call TRBJ1-1, with a possible D match to TRBD1 (6 bases). CDR1 and CDR2 from the germline V gene are LGHNA and YNFKEQ. The CDR3 is made up of 13 amino acids. V gave up 4 bases and J gave up 3 bases, with 9 bases separating them. CDR3 DNA sequence: TGTGCCAGCAGCCCCACAGGGTACACTGAAGCTTTCTTT. It encodes CASSPTGYTEAFF.

The chain recombines TRBV19 with TRBJ1-1; weak D call: TRBD1 (5 bases). The germline V gene encodes CDR1 LNHDA and CDR2 SQIVND (reference sequence). V was clipped by 4 bases and J by 6 bases, with 12 bases between them. The CDR3 is made up of 13 amino acids. This CDR3 reads CASSTEQGAEAFF. CDR3 DNA: TGTGCCAGTAGTACCGAGCAGGGAGCTGAAGCTTTCTTT.

The chain carries TRBV6-6 and TRBJ2-7; 7 bases line up with TRBD1. V was clipped by 2 bases and J by 2 bases; unmatched bases: 3. This CDR3 region has 14 residues. CDR1 MNHNY and CDR2 SVGAGI come from the germline V gene (reference sequence). This CDR3 is CASSYAGQAYEQYF. For the CDR3, the DNA is TGTGCCAGCAGTTACGCCGGACAGGCCTACGAGCAGTACTTC.

The chain joins TRBV9 to TRBJ2-2; no clear D. This CDR3 is 13 amino acids long. Germline V gene lookup returns CDR1 SGDLS and CDR2 YYNGEE. V lost 0 bases, J lost 4 bases, and 4 bases lay in between. The CDR3, as DNA: TGTGCCAGCAGCGTAGTGACCACCGGGGAGCTGTTTTTT. Protein: CASSVVTTGELFF.

The chain employs TRBV6-2 or TRBV6-3 and TRBJ2-7; unclear D gene. Looked up from germline, CDR1 is MNHEY and CDR2 is SVGEGT. Deletions cut 4 bases from V and 0 bases from J, with 13 bases between. CDR3 size: 15 residues. The CDR3 nucleotides read TGTGCCAGCAGTTCCCCCACGCCTGGCTCCTACGAGCAGTACTTC. It is translated as CASSSPTPGSYEQYF.

The genes are TRBV6-5 and TRBJ2-5; perhaps TRBD1 as D (5 bases). V dropped 0 bases and J dropped 4 bases, with 12 bases sitting between them. The CDR3 has 15 residues. Germline V gene sequence: CDR1 MNHEY, CDR2 SVGAGI. The CDR3 DNA follows: TGTGCCAGCAGTTACTCGACGGTCCAGGGAGAGACCCAGTACTTC. Protein: CASSYSTVQGETQYF.

The chain has TRBV5-1 and TRBJ2-3; 11 nucleotides match TRBD2. Trimming removed 0 bases from V and 6 bases from J; junction bases left unmatched: 9. From germline, CDR1 is SGHRS and CDR2 YFSETQ. The CDR3 has 17 residues. The CDR3 sequence is CASSLGISGGAPDTQYF. For the CDR3, the DNA is TGCGCCAGCAGCTTGGGGATTAGCGGGGGGGCCCCCGATACGCAGTATTTT.

The genes are TRBV6-2 or TRBV6-3 and TRBJ1-1, with D possibly TRBD1 on 5 matching bases. Trimming shortened V by 5 bases and J by 3 bases, and 10 bases separated the two germline ends. Germline V CDR1 and CDR2: MNHEY, SVGEGT. CDR3 length equals 13 residues. This CDR3 reads CASSPGTYTEAFF. As DNA, the CDR3 is TGTGCCAGCAGTCCGGGGACCTACACTGAAGCTTTCTTT.

J is TRBJ2-7 and V is TRBV18; 7 bases align to TRBD1. CDR3 length: 12 amino acids. J was trimmed by 7 bases and V by 3 bases; bases with no gene match: 3. From germline, CDR1 is KGHSH and CDR2 LQKENI. The CDR3 DNA follows: TGTGCCAGCTCACCGAACAGGGGAGAGCAGTACGTC. Residues: CASSPNRGEQYV.